One sample yielded the 28 T cell receptor beta chains listed below, sequenced in a study of OX40 agonist ivuxolimab in advanced cancers. The protocol was immunoSEQ multiplex PCR, while the TCRdb copy is restricted to in-frame clones and leaves out a portion. The sample has about 76,000 clones, 89% seen once; the top ten hold 0.15% to 0.2%. This sample comprised CD4+ or CD8+ T cells sorted from blood, obtained in a trial of the OX40 agonist ivuxolimab. Receptors originate from an adult with an advanced solid tumor such as melanoma, head and neck, liver or kidney cancer.

The chain combines TRBV9 with TRBJ1-4; 7 bases line up with TRBD1. The junction had 5 bases not matched to a gene; V was cut back by 3 bases and J by 6 bases. This CDR3 is built from 14 residues. In germline, CDR1 is SGDLS, CDR2 YYNGEE. The CDR3 DNA reads TGTGCCAGCAGCGCGACAGGGCTATATGAAAAACTGTTTTTT. Translation: CASSATGLYEKLFF.

V and J are TRBV5-1 and TRBJ2-1, with D hard to call. V was shortened by 4 bases and J by 2 bases, with 13 bases between the two germline ends. The germline V gene encodes CDR1 SGHRS and CDR2 YFSETQ. The CDR3 is 15 amino acids. The CDR3 reads CASSTSGTTYNEQFF. The CDR3 region has the DNA TGCGCCAGCAGCACCAGTGGTACCACCTACAATGAGCAGTTCTTC.

This chain uses TRBV6-5 with TRBJ2-4; possible D gene TRBD1, 6 bases. CDR1 MNHEY and CDR2 SVGAGI come from the germline V gene. Trimming left V 0 bases short and J 4 bases short, with 7 bases between. The CDR3 runs 14 residues. CDR3 sequence: CASSYSDRKNIQYF. The CDR3 DNA sequence: TGTGCCAGCAGTTACTCCGACAGGAAAAACATTCAGTACTTC.

A word on this clone: Additional DNA sequences in this sample encode the identical CDR3. This chain uses TRBV5-1 with TRBJ2-6; no clear D. CDR1 and CDR2 from the germline V gene are SGHRS and YFSETQ. CDR3 length: 13 amino acids. Trimming removed 5 bases from V and 0 bases from J, with 3 bases in between. The DNA of the CDR3 is TGCGCCAGCAGGTTCTCTGGGGCCAACGTCCTGACTTTC. It encodes CASRFSGANVLTF.

The genes are TRBV5-1 and TRBJ2-1, with no clear D. V dropped 0 bases and J dropped 9 bases, with 10 bases sitting between them. This CDR3 contains 13 residues. CDR1 and CDR2 from the germline V gene are SGHRS and YFSETQ. In DNA form, the CDR3 reads TGCGCCAGCAGCTTGGGGGATGAGACTGAGCAGTTCTTC. This encodes CASSLGDETEQFF.

The gene calls are TRBV7-2 and TRBJ2-2; 10 nucleotides agree with TRBD2. J lost 5 bases, V lost 3 bases, and 0 bases had no gene match. CDR1 and CDR2 from the germline V gene are SGHTA and FQGNSA. This CDR3 region has 14 residues. The CDR3 is CASSFSGGTGELFF. CDR3 DNA: TGTGCCAGCAGCTTTAGCGGGGGGACCGGGGAGCTGTTTTTT.

The chain recombines TRBV7-8 with TRBJ1-6; perhaps TRBD1 as D (6 bases). Germline V gene data show CDR1 as SGHVS and CDR2 as FQNEAQ. The V and J ends lost 5 bases and 7 bases respectively, with 9 bases between them. This CDR3 is built from 13 residues. The CDR3 coding sequence is TGTGCCAGCAGCGAGGACAGAAATTCACCCCTCCACTTT. The encoded protein is CASSEDRNSPLHF.

The chain has TRBV6-1 and TRBJ1-6, with no clear D. This CDR3 has 13 residues. V was clipped by 3 bases and J by 7 bases, with 7 bases between them. Germline CDR1 reads MNHNS; CDR2 reads SASEGT. The CDR3 spells CASSEQANSPLHF. CDR3 nucleotide sequence: TGTGCCAGCAGTGAGCAGGCAAATTCACCCCTCCACTTT.

Only one count was recorded for this clone. The chain employs TRBV14 and TRBJ2-3, with TRBD1 identical over 11 bases. CDR3 length: 15 residues. The trim removed 4 bases at V and 4 bases at J, leaving 4 bases unmatched. Germline CDR1 SGHDN, CDR2 FVKESK. CDR3 sequence: CASSRTGQGADTQYF. In DNA, the CDR3 is TGTGCCAGCAGCCGAACGGGACAGGGGGCAGATACGCAGTATTTT.

This chain uses TRBV7-3 with TRBJ2-5; TRBD2 aligns across 13 bases. CDR3 length equals 16 residues. The germline V gene has CDR1 SGHTA and CDR2 FQGTGA. Trimming removed 4 bases from V and 4 bases from J; junction bases left unmatched: 6. The CDR3 here is CASSYGLAGASETQYF. In nucleotides, the CDR3 is TGTGCCAGCAGCTACGGACTAGCGGGGGCCTCAGAGACCCAGTACTTC.

This chain connects TRBV4-2 to TRBJ2-1; 10 bases match TRBD2. J was trimmed by 5 bases and V by 1 base; bases with no gene match: 2. The CDR3 consists of 15 residues. The V gene's germline CDR1 is LGHNA and CDR2 YNFKEQ. CDR3 bases: TGTGCCAGCAGCCAAGGGCTAGCGGGAGACAATGAGCAGTTCTTC. Residues: CASSQGLAGDNEQFF.

The chain couples TRBV7-2 to TRBJ2-2; TRBD2 matches 13 bases. This CDR3 contains 15 residues. The V and J ends lost 2 bases and 8 bases, in that order; junction bases with no gene match: 2. Germline V gene lookup returns CDR1 SGHTA and CDR2 FQGNSA. CDR3 amino acids: CASSLRTSGSGELFF. DNA for the CDR3: TGTGCCAGCAGCTTAAGGACTAGCGGGAGTGGGGAGCTGTTTTTT.

The chain links TRBV18 to TRBJ1-2, with TRBD1 as a possible D gene (6 bases). This CDR3 comprises 13 residues. Trimming took 3 bases from V and 10 from J, leaving 15 bases between them. From germline, CDR1 is KGHSH and CDR2 LQKENI. As DNA, the CDR3 is TGTGCCAGCTCACCGTTAACAGGGTCATACTACACCTTC. Translation: CASSPLTGSYYTF.

The genes are TRBV7-9 and TRBJ2-3; D is undetermined. Trimming pared 4 bases from V and 3 bases from J, leaving 5 bases between. The CDR3 runs 12 residues. From germline, CDR1 is SEHNR and CDR2 FQNEAQ (reference sequence). CDR3 sequence: CASSSITDTQYF. CDR3 nucleotide sequence: TGTGCCAGCAGCTCGATAACAGATACGCAGTATTTT.

The chain combines TRBV28 with TRBJ1-3, with D perhaps TRBD1 (6 bases). CDR3 length: 18 residues. V was shortened by 6 bases and J by 0 bases, with 21 bases between the two germline ends. Per germline, CDR1 MDHEN and CDR2 SYDVKM. CDR3 nucleotide sequence: TGTGCCAGCAGGCCCCCGAACAGGGCAATTACCTCTGGAAACACCATATATTTT. Protein: CASRPPNRAITSGNTIYF. The whole variable domain, filled in from reference TRBV28 and TRBJ1-3, reads DVKVTQSSRYLVKRTGEKVFLECVQDMDHENMFWYRQDPGLGLRLIYFSYDVKMKEKGDIPEGYSVSREKKERFSLILESASTNQTSMYLCASRPPNRAITSGNTIYFGEGSWLTVV.

The chain links TRBV7-2 to TRBJ2-5; D unclear. This CDR3 comprises 14 residues. The V end lost 3 bases, the J end lost 3 bases, and 11 bases lay between the germline ends. CDR1 SGHTA and CDR2 FQGNSA come from the germline V gene. CDR3 bases: TGTGCCAGCAGCTTTCCGGACCGGGAAGAGACCCAGTACTTC. This translates into CASSFPDREETQYF.

The chain joins TRBV7-9 to TRBJ1-1; 7 nucleotides align to TRBD1. CDR3 length: 16 residues. CDR1 and CDR2 from the germline V gene are SEHNR and FQNEAQ (reference sequence). Trimming took 5 bases from V and 1 from J; bases not matched to a gene: 10. The CDR3 region is CASSPRPTGQNTEAFF. CDR3 DNA sequence: TGTGCCAGCAGCCCCCGCCCGACAGGGCAGAACACTGAAGCTTTCTTT.

This chain joins TRBV6-6 and TRBJ2-7, with D possibly TRBD1 on 6 matching bases. The CDR3 has 15 residues. Germline V gene lookup returns CDR1 MNHNY and CDR2 SVGAGI (reference sequence). Trimming pared 2 bases from V and 1 base from J, leaving 12 bases between. The CDR3 nucleotides are TGTGCCAGCAGTTACATTAAAGGGGGTTCCTACGAGCAGTACTTC. Protein: CASSYIKGGSYEQYF.

The J gene is TRBJ2-7, the V gene TRBV7-8, with D possibly matching TRBD1 (7 bases). V lost 1 base and J lost 9, with 19 bases in between. CDR3 length: 15 amino acids. In germline, CDR1 is SGHVS, CDR2 FQNEAQ. As DNA, the CDR3 is TGTGCCAGCAGCTTAGAGGCGACAGGGACTGGCGCGCAGTACGTC. This sequence encodes CASSLEATGTGAQYV.

The chain employs TRBV5-8 and TRBJ1-2; D might be TRBD1 (6 bases). The CDR3 is 14 residues long. Deletions cut 5 bases from V and 7 bases from J, with 18 bases between. Germline CDR1 is SGHTS and CDR2 is YDEGEE. Here the CDR3 reads CASRPPGDRPGYTF. The CDR3 DNA follows: TGTGCCAGCAGGCCCCCAGGGGACCGACCTGGCTACACCTTC.

V usage is TRBV2 and J usage is TRBJ2-3; D is uncertain. CDR1 and CDR2 (germline): SNHLY, FYNNEI. V lost 5 bases and J 1 base, leaving 7 bases between the germline ends. The CDR3 covers 13 residues. Written as DNA, the CDR3 is TGTGCCAGCAGTCCCATTGGCACAGATACGCAGTATTTT. This codes for CASSPIGTDTQYF.

This clone was seen more than once but under ten times. The rearrangement joins TRBV19 to TRBJ1-5; 9 bases are shared with TRBD1. V shed 4 bases and J 7 bases; nucleotides not matched to a gene: 8. Germline CDR1 is LNHDA and CDR2 is SQIVND (reference sequence). CDR3 size: 15 residues. The chain's CDR3 is CASSTGTGLGQPQHF. CDR3 in DNA: TGTGCCAGTAGTACCGGGACAGGGCTGGGGCAGCCCCAGCATTTT.

The rearrangement joins TRBV7-8 to TRBJ2-5; a possible D gene is TRBD1 (5 bases). This CDR3 comprises 14 residues. Germline values: CDR1 SGHVS, CDR2 FQNEAQ. V was pared by 3 bases and J by 5 bases, with 13 bases between. The CDR3 DNA is TGTGCCAGCAGCTTGGTCGGCAGGGTGGAGACCCAGTACTTC. It yields the protein CASSLVGRVETQYF.

The V gene is TRBV2, the J gene TRBJ2-2, with 7 bases fitting TRBD1. There are 16 residues in the CDR3. V shed 5 bases and J 0 bases; nucleotides not matched to a gene: 6. Germline lookup yields CDR1 SNHLY and CDR2 FYNNEI. The CDR3 sequence is CASSTGQFANTGELFF. The CDR3 coding sequence is TGTGCCAGCAGTACGGGACAGTTCGCGAACACCGGGGAGCTGTTTTTT.

This chain joins TRBV18 and TRBJ2-1; D remains unclear. CDR3 length: 14 residues. Per germline, CDR1 KGHSH and CDR2 LQKENI. V shed 5 bases and J shed 0 bases, with 8 bases lying between them. Here the CDR3 reads CASSIISSYNEQFF. CDR3 sequence (DNA): TGTGCCAGCTCAATTATAAGCTCCTACAATGAGCAGTTCTTC.

The V gene is TRBV5-8, the J gene TRBJ1-5; D unclear. Germline values: CDR1 SGHTS, CDR2 YDEGEE. CDR3 size: 12 residues. V lost 4 bases to trimming and J lost 2 bases, with 4 bases between them. CDR3 DNA sequence: TGTGCCAGCAGCCACCGCAATCAGCCCCAGCATTTT. Translating gives CASSHRNQPQHF.

This chain connects TRBV6-1 to TRBJ2-1; 10 bases line up with TRBD2. Looked up from germline, CDR1 is MNHNS and CDR2 is SASEGT. V gave up 4 bases and J gave up 6 bases; unmatched junction bases: 3. This CDR3 has 14 residues. The CDR3 protein is CASSASGRGNEQFF. CDR3 DNA sequence: TGTGCCAGCAGTGCTAGCGGGAGAGGCAATGAGCAGTTCTTC.

Concerning this clone: The junction and the germline gene differ at one end; a read error may be behind it. This sequence joins TRBV7-2 and TRBJ2-1; D is ambiguous. The CDR3 is made up of 16 amino acids. The germline CDR1 and CDR2 sequences are SGHTA and FQGNSA. The CDR3 protein is CASSLESVAYPNKQFF. For the CDR3, the DNA is TGTGCCAGCAGCTTAGAATCGGTTGCATATCCCAATAAGCAGTTCTTC.